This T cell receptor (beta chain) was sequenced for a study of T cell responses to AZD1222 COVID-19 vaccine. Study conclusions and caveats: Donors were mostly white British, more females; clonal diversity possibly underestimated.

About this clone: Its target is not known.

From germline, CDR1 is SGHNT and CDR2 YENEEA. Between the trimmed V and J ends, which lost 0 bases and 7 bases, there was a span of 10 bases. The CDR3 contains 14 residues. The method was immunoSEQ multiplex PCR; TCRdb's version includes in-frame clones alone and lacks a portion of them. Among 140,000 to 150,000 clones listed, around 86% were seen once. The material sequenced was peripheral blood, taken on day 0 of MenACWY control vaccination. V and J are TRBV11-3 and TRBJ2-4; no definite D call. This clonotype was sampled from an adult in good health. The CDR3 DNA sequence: TGTGCCAGCAGCTTAGACGGCGACCGGAACATTCAGTACTTC. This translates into CASSLDGDRNIQYF.